This passage covers 9 T cell receptor beta chains from one sample sequenced in a study of PD-1 blockade in classical Hodgkin lymphoma. The table came from immunoSEQ multiplex PCR; TCRdb's copy has only in-frame clones and leaves some out. The sample contains 75,000 to 100,000 clones, roughly 91% of which appear only once. Time point defined: cycle 4 day 1 (C4D1), after about 6 weeks of nivolumab. Every patient was affected by relapse after autologous stem cell transplantation, while exposure to brentuximab vedotin was not uniform. Sequencing used peripheral blood mononuclear cells (PBMCs), obtained before the fourth cycle of nivolumab. Receptors originate from a human donor with classical Hodgkin lymphoma.

The J gene is TRBJ1-1, the V gene TRBV11-3; D gene uncertain. This CDR3 has 15 residues. Between the trimmed V and J ends, which lost 5 bases and 0 bases, there was a span of 13 bases. CDR1 and CDR2 (germline): SGHNT, YENEEA. CDR3 coding DNA: TGTGCCAGCAGCCCGGGTCGAGGAGTGAACACTGAAGCTTTCTTT. Translation: CASSPGRGVNTEAFF. Complete variable domain (other parts from reference TRBV11-3 and TRBJ1-1): EAGVVQSPRYKIIEKKQPVAFWCNPISGHNTLYWYLQNLGQGPELLIRYENEEAVDDSQLPKDRFSAERLKGVDSTLKIQPAELGDSAVYLCASSPGRGVNTEAFFGQGTRLTVV.

The chain is built from TRBV18 and TRBJ1-2; D may be TRBD1 (5 bases). This CDR3 is 12 amino acids long. With 1 base removed from V and 8 bases from J, the gap between germline ends came to 8 bases. Germline V CDR1 and CDR2: KGHSH, LQKENI. DNA of the CDR3: TGTGCCAGCTCACCACTCGGGGACGGCTACACCTTC. As protein: CASSPLGDGYTF.

On this clone: Relative to the germline gene, one junction end is altered; a read error may explain this. The chain links TRBV5-1 to TRBJ1-3; D remains ambiguous. Germline CDR1 and CDR2: SGHRS and YFSETQ. CDR3 length: 15 residues. CDR3 loop: CASSLVTGSGNTTYF. CDR3 DNA sequence: TGCGCCAGCAGCTTGGTAACGGGTTCAGGAAACACCACATATTTT. Full variable domain (rest looked up from reference TRBV5-1 and TRBJ1-3): KAGVTQTPRYLIKTRGQQVTLSCSPISGHRSVSWYQQTPGQGLQFLFEYFSETQRNKGNFPGRFSGRQFSNSRSEMNVSTLELGDSALYLCASSLVTGSGNTTYFGEGSWLTVV.

A word on this clone: Other DNA sequences from this sample encode an identical CDR3 as well. This chain joins TRBV19 and TRBJ1-5; no clear D gene. The CDR3 runs 12 residues. Trimming left V 1 base short and J 5 bases short, with 3 bases between. Per the germline V gene, CDR1 is LNHDA and CDR2 is SQIVND (reference sequence). In nucleotides, the CDR3 is TGTGCCAGTAGTATAGTGGATCAGCCCCAGCATTTT. This translates into CASSIVDQPQHF.

The J gene is TRBJ1-5, the V gene TRBV19; D unresolved. V lost 1 base and J lost 3, with 10 bases in between. The germline gives CDR1 LNHDA, CDR2 SQIVND (reference sequence). CDR3 length: 15 residues. The CDR3 loop reads CASSIVGHPNQPQHF. In nucleotides, the CDR3 is TGTGCCAGTAGTATAGTCGGGCACCCCAATCAGCCCCAGCATTTT.

The genes are TRBV7-9 and TRBJ2-1; possibly TRBD2 for D (6 bases). The CDR3 has 17 amino acids. With 5 bases removed from V and 6 bases from J, the gap between germline ends came to 23 bases. Germline CDR1 and CDR2: SEHNR and FQNEAQ (reference sequence). CDR3 coding DNA: TGTGCCAGCAGCCCGCCTCTGCGGGACGTATTTTTCAATGAGCAGTTCTTC. Translation: CASSPPLRDVFFNEQFF.

The chain combines TRBV28 with TRBJ2-7; D could derive from TRBD1 or TRBD2 (5 bases each). Germline values: CDR1 MDHEN, CDR2 SYDVKM. The V gene lost 6 bases and the J gene lost 4 bases, with 19 bases spanning the gap. This CDR3 has 15 amino acids. The CDR3 sequence: CASSFPGWGKYEQYF. As DNA, the CDR3 is TGTGCCAGCAGCTTCCCCGGCTGGGGGAAGTACGAGCAGTACTTC.

V usage is TRBV7-3 and J usage is TRBJ2-1; D gene ambiguous. This CDR3 comprises 14 residues. V lost 5 bases, J lost 6 bases, and 14 bases lay in between. Looked up from germline, CDR1 is SGHTA and CDR2 is FQGTGA. The DNA for the CDR3 is TGTGCCAGCAGCACTAACCGGGCCACCAATGAGCAGTTCTTC. Its translation: CASSTNRATNEQFF.

The rearrangement joins TRBV5-1 to TRBJ2-7; the D is unclear. Trimming took off 4 bases at V and 0 bases at J, with 2 bases between the two ends. Germline V gene lookup returns CDR1 SGHRS and CDR2 YFSETQ. CDR3 length: 11 residues. The CDR3 nucleotides are TGCGCCAGCAGCAGCTCCTACGAGCAGTACTTC. Translation: CASSSSYEQYF.